This TCR beta chain was sequenced for a study of T-cell reconstitution after alpha-beta-depleted transplantation in children. CDR3 size: 18 residues. V lost 0 bases, J lost 4 bases, and 12 bases stayed unmatched. Germline-derived CDR1 and CDR2 are MNHEY and SVGAGI. Unique molecular identifiers were built into the TCRbeta library. TCRdb ran MiXCR on the PCR reads and lists one entry per CDR3 protein. Among around 480,000 distinct CDR3 sequences, less than 35% were seen once, and the ten largest hold more than 2%. The clonotype comes from a human donor who donated a stem cell graft to a child with aplastic anemia. The rearrangement joins TRBV6-5 to TRBJ1-1, with 9 bases aligning to TRBD1. The source material was PBMCs from the stem cell graft donor, sampled from the stem cell graft. The CDR3 coding sequence is TGTGCCAGCAGTTACTCGAGCCTGGGACAGGGCGAAGGCACTGAAGCTTTCTTT. Protein: CASSYSSLGQGEGTEAFF.